These 2 T cell receptor beta chains originate from one sample sequenced in a study of regulatory dendritic cells for organ transplantation. This table comes from immunoSEQ multiplex PCR, and its TCRdb copy is limited to in-frame clones, with some not included. The sample contains under 35,000 clones, roughly 85% of which appear only once. The sequenced sample consisted of naive CD8+ T cells from blood. Subset given: CD45RA+ naive T cells. The receptors derive from a human donor in good health.

The J gene is TRBJ1-3, the V gene TRBV9; weak D call: TRBD1 (5 bases). Per germline, CDR1 SGDLS and CDR2 YYNGEE. There are 16 residues in the CDR3. V lost 3 bases, J lost 4 bases, and 17 bases lay in between. The CDR3 DNA sequence: TGTGCCAGCAGCGGACGTGGGGGGGACCAGGGAAACACCATATATTTT. Translating gives CASSGRGGDQGNTIYF.

This chain uses TRBV27 with TRBJ1-6; no clear D gene. The V end was cut by 5 bases, the J end by 7 bases, with 6 bases between. Germline V gives CDR1 MNHEY, CDR2 SMNVEV (reference sequence). The CDR3 is made up of 12 amino acids. The CDR3 nucleotides are TGTGCCAGCAGTCTATTAAATTCACCCCTCCACTTT. The encoded protein is CASSLLNSPLHF.